This TCR beta chain was observed in a study of blood T cell repertoires in COVID-19. Study-level information: Samples representing acute and convalescent COVID-19 were sourced from the United States, Italy and Spain. From T cells, B-cell-depleted T cells, or PBMCs came the material, which was cDNA or gDNA.

Seattle patient enrollment occurred during active infection, with longitudinal follow-up thereafter. Trimming left V 5 bases short and J 3 bases short, with 8 bases between. From germline, CDR1 is MDHEN and CDR2 SYDVKM. This CDR3 comprises 13 residues. In the original workflow: Amplification with reference gene primers provided the estimates of nucleated cell counts. Measured with immunoSEQ multiplex PCR; TCRdb has only the in-frame clones, and not every one. The D gene and trimming were derived from the DNA, and the V and J assignments and clone size from that table. The sample records about 200,000 clones, roughly 84% being singletons.

The clonotype was recovered from a man between 50 and 59 years old with COVID-19, enrolled during active disease. V usage is TRBV28 and J usage is TRBJ1-5, with D possibly matching TRBD1 (5 bases). Source material: peripheral blood. CDR3 DNA sequence: TGTGCCAGCAGTCAGGGTCTCAATCAGCCCCAGCATTTT. It is translated as CASSQGLNQPQHF.